These 11 T cell receptor beta chains came from one sample sequenced in a study of technical replicates of blood from several donors (dated by TCRdb to 2015 to 2018). Library preparation was by the immunoSEQ multiplex PCR assay. The immuneACCESS repertoire file appears here via TCRdb, limited to in-frame rearrangements. These files lack a portion of the clones; in checked studies, under half of the deficit traces to unresolved V genes, and the cause of the others is not known. Within this sample are 70,000 to 85,000 clones, with around 97% of them counted one time only. The ten most abundant clones make up over 0.15% of the sample. Sequences were obtained from T cells isolated from PBMCs. The receptor set was obtained from a human donor in good health.

V is TRBV7-3 and J is TRBJ2-2; the match to TRBD1 covers 7 bases. The ends lost 5 bases at V and 4 bases at J; junction bases unmatched: 4. Germline V gene sequence: CDR1 SGHTA, CDR2 FQGTGA. CDR3 length equals 14 residues. The CDR3 DNA reads TGTGCCAGCAGCACAGGGGACAGCACCGGGGAGCTGTTTTTT. Amino acids: CASSTGDSTGELFF.

The rearrangement joins TRBV7-6 to TRBJ1-1; 9 bases are a match to TRBD1. J lost 6 bases, V lost 4 bases, and 6 bases had no gene match. Germline-derived CDR1 and CDR2 are SGHVS and FNYEAQ. The CDR3 contains 14 residues. CDR3 protein: CASSSGQGGPEAFF. CDR3 sequence (DNA): TGTGCCAGCAGCTCGGGACAGGGAGGACCTGAAGCTTTCTTT.

The genes are TRBV5-1 and TRBJ2-6; 8 bases map to TRBD1. V trimming: 4 bases; J trimming: 2 bases; junction bases outside the gene matches: 2. The CDR3 runs to 15 residues. Germline CDR1 is SGHRS and CDR2 is YFSETQ. In DNA, the CDR3 is TGCGCCAGCAGCGCGGACAGGGCTGGGGCCAACGTCCTGACTTTC. Encoded protein: CASSADRAGANVLTF.

The chain links TRBV4-2 to TRBJ2-7, with D perhaps matching TRBD2 (6 bases). The CDR3 runs 14 residues. The V and J ends lost 1 base and 3 bases respectively, with 10 bases between them. Looked up from germline, CDR1 is LGHNA and CDR2 is YNFKEQ. The CDR3 DNA is TGTGCCAGCAGCCAAGGGGAGGAGATCTACGAGCAGTACTTC. Translated: CASSQGEEIYEQYF.

CDR3: CASSDNRGREQYF. The CDR3 nucleotides read TGTGCCAGCAGTGATAACAGGGGACGCGAGCAGTACTTC. The chain links TRBV6-5 to TRBJ2-7; 7 bases are shared with TRBD1. The CDR3 is 13 residues long. V shed 5 bases and J 6 bases; nucleotides not matched to a gene: 7. The V gene's germline CDR1 is MNHEY and CDR2 SVGAGI.

The V call is TRBV11-2, the J call TRBJ2-3, with D hard to call. The length of the CDR3 is 16 residues. Germline CDR1 and CDR2: SGHAT and FQNNGV. V lost 1 base, J lost 3 bases, and 14 bases lay in between. This CDR3 is CASSLVSGPTTDTQYF. DNA of the CDR3: TGTGCCAGCAGCTTAGTAAGTGGGCCTACTACAGATACGCAGTATTTT.

This clone came up once. V is TRBV7-9 and J is TRBJ2-1; 11 nucleotides align to TRBD2. Germline CDR1 reads SEHNR; CDR2 reads FQNEAQ (reference sequence). V dropped 3 bases and J dropped 7; count of bases not matched to a gene: 11. The CDR3 is 17 residues long. CDR3 residues: CASSFPPPLAGENEQFF. DNA for the CDR3: TGTGCCAGCAGCTTCCCCCCTCCACTAGCGGGAGAGAATGAGCAGTTCTTC.

The V and J genes are TRBV20-1 and TRBJ2-7, with D unresolved. This CDR3 comprises 11 residues. The germline V gene encodes CDR1 DFQATT and CDR2 SNEGSKA (reference sequence). The V end was cut by 7 bases, the J end by 2 bases, with 9 bases between. CDR3 in DNA: TGCAGTGTATCAGGCCCCTACGAGCAGTACTTC. Its translation: CSVSGPYEQYF.

The J gene is TRBJ1-1, the V gene TRBV28; D is possibly TRBD1 (6 bases). This CDR3 comprises 15 residues. Germline-derived CDR1 and CDR2 are MDHEN and SYDVKM. V was shortened by 5 bases and J by 0 bases, with 13 bases between the two germline ends. CDR3 loop: CASSATGAMNTEAFF. The CDR3 DNA sequence: TGTGCCAGCAGTGCGACAGGCGCTATGAACACTGAAGCTTTCTTT. The complete variable domain, with remaining parts taken from reference TRBV28 and TRBJ1-1, reads DVKVTQSSRYLVKRTGEKVFLECVQDMDHENMFWYRQDPGLGLRLIYFSYDVKMKEKGDIPEGYSVSREKKERFSLILESASTNQTSMYLCASSATGAMNTEAFFGQGTRLTVV.

The chain recombines TRBV9 with TRBJ1-5; 7 bases match TRBD1. The CDR3 is 14 residues long. The V and J ends lost 3 bases and 3 bases, in that order; junction bases with no gene match: 3. Germline V gene sequence: CDR1 SGDLS, CDR2 YYNGEE. The CDR3 DNA is TGTGCCAGCAGCGCCGGGACAGTCAATCAGCCCCAGCATTTT. Translation gives CASSAGTVNQPQHF.

The chain combines TRBV5-8 with TRBJ1-5; D is possibly TRBD1 (5 bases). The CDR3 length is 16 residues. Trimming cost V 2 bases and J 3 bases, with 15 bases left between them. CDR1 SGHTS and CDR2 YDEGEE come from the germline V gene. CDR3 protein: CASSFQGYPINQPQHF. In DNA form, the CDR3 reads TGTGCCAGCAGCTTCCAGGGATATCCAATCAATCAGCCCCAGCATTTT. Complete variable domain (other parts from reference TRBV5-8 and TRBJ1-5): EAGVTQSPTHLIKTRGQQATLRCSPISGHTSVYWYQQALGLGLQFLLWYDEGEERNRGNFPPRFSGRQFPNYSSELNVNALELEDSALYLCASSFQGYPINQPQHFGDGTRLSIL.